The clone carrying this TCR beta chain has just a few counts. Its antigen is not identified. Per the germline V gene, CDR1 is MNHNS and CDR2 is SASEGT. The length of the CDR3 is 13 residues. J was trimmed by 4 bases and V by 7 bases; bases with no gene match: 4. These data belong to a study of identical twins. A universal primer site arose from template switching, and cDNA bore unique molecular identifiers. Using its own MiXCR run on the 5' RACE reads, TCRdb lists one record per CDR3 protein. The table records hundreds of thousands of distinct CDR3 sequences, about 8% of them present only once. Study findings and constraints: It was possible that invariant MAIT and iNKT cells partly confounded the zero-insertion analyses. Out-of-frame alpha sequences common to twins exhibited an excess of low generation probability. Instead of following the same donors, the conclusions were based on cross-sectional statistical analysis.

The same sample was also studied in work on yellow fever vaccine responses in identical twins.

This sequence was found in a woman under 30 in good health. This chain uses TRBV6-1 with TRBJ2-1, with 7 nucleotides matching TRBD2. Sequenced input: memory (CD45RO+) T cells sorted from blood. CDR3: CASTAGAYNEQFF. The DNA of the CDR3 is TGTGCCAGCACGGCGGGAGCTTACAATGAGCAGTTCTTC.